A selection of T cell receptor beta chains follows, all from one sample in a study of monozygotic twins with cystic fibrosis. Using immunoSEQ multiplex PCR, the repertoire was profiled, and TCRdb retains in-frame clones only, with some absent. The sample lists about 14,000 clones, about 85% occurring once. Material: blood. The source of these receptors is a boy between 10 and 17 years old with cystic fibrosis. CDR3s include the opening cysteine and the closing phenylalanine or tryptophan. Fields, in order: CDR3 DNA, CDR3 protein, clone size, V gene, D gene, J gene. A D gene is named only where the DNA matches it firmly. For some rows the clone size is stated as once, few or many, or as a class when expanded; others skip it.

TGCGCCAGCAGCTCAGCCGGGAAGCTAACCCAGGAGACCCAGTACTTC CASSSAGKLTQETQYF . TRBV4-1 . TRBJ2-5
TGTGCCAGCAGCATCGACAGGTTTGGAAACACCATATATTTT CASSIDRFGNTIYF . TRBV6-5 . TRBJ1-3
TGTGCCAGCAGTCGAGGCGCGGGAAACTATGGCTACACCTTC CASSRGAGNYGYTF . TRBV28 . TRBJ1-2
TGTGCCTGGAGTACGGGGTTCGATCAGCCCCAGCATTTT CAWSTGFDQPQHF . TRBV30 . TRBJ1-5
TGTGCCAGCCTAAGGGACTGGGGAGATACGCAGTATTTT CASLRDWGDTQYF . TRBV6-6 . TRBJ2-3
TGTGCCAGCAGTGAGGGACAGGGCCACTATGGCTACACCTTC CASSEGQGHYGYTF . TRBV6-6 TRBD1 TRBJ1-2
TGTGCCAGTATCGGGACAGGGGGATATCAGCCCCAGCATTTT CASIGTGGYQPQHF . TRBV19 TRBD1 TRBJ1-5
TGCGCCAGCAGCCAAGATCAGAAGCTAGCTAACACAGATACGCAGTATTTT CASSQDQKLANTDTQYF . TRBV4-1 . TRBJ2-3
TGTGCCAGCAGTTACCGACGGGGAGCAGATACGCAGTATTTT CASSYRRGADTQYF once TRBV28 . TRBJ2-3
TGTGCCAGCTCGGGACAGCGGAAGAACGATGAGCAGTTCTTC CASSGQRKNDEQFF . TRBV13 TRBD1 TRBJ2-1
TGTGCCAGCAGAACAATAGCGGGAGCCACCTTCTTC CASRTIAGATFF . TRBV6-5 TRBD2 TRBJ2-1
TGTGCCAGCAGATACGGGACTAGCGGAAATAACTTCAATGAGCAGTTCTTC CASRYGTSGNNFNEQFF once TRBV27 TRBD2 TRBJ2-1
TGTGCCAGCAGCCTGGAGACAGGGCATAATTCACCCCTCCACTTT CASSLETGHNSPLHF . TRBV5-5 TRBD1 TRBJ1-6
TGTGCCAGCAGCCAAGAAGGGACCCTGGATACGCAGTATTTT CASSQEGTLDTQYF . TRBV4-2 . TRBJ2-3
TGTGCCAGCAGCGAAGGACTAGCGGGAGGTCTTTCCACAGATACGCAGTATTTT CASSEGLAGGLSTDTQYF . TRBV9 TRBD2 TRBJ2-3
TGTGCCAGCAGCTTAGTCCAGGGACCCTACGAGCAGTACTTC CASSLVQGPYEQYF . TRBV7-8 . TRBJ2-7
TGCGCCAGCAGGAGTGACAGGGGAAGGAACGAGCAGTACTTC CASRSDRGRNEQYF . TRBV10-1 TRBD1 TRBJ2-7
TGTGCCAGCAGCTTGAGCGGGACAGTCTACGAGCAGTACTTC CASSLSGTVYEQYF . TRBV5-5 . TRBJ2-7
TGTGCCAGCAGCCGCTCAGGGTGGGCAGATGAAAAACTGTTTTTT CASSRSGWADEKLFF . TRBV7-8 . TRBJ1-4
TGTGCCAGCAGCATGACAGGGATCACTGAAGCTTTCTTT CASSMTGITEAFF . TRBV21-1 . TRBJ1-1
TGCGCCAGCAGAGTGTTTCGGGGAATTTCCACCTACGAGCAGTACTTC CASRVFRGISTYEQYF . TRBV5-1 . TRBJ2-7
TGTGCCAGCAGCTTGATGGGTAACGAGCAGTACTTC CASSLMGNEQYF . TRBV5-5 . TRBJ2-7
TGTGCCAGCAGCTTAGTCCGCGATGAGCAGTTCTTC CASSLVRDEQFF . TRBV7-9 . TRBJ2-1
TGTGCCAGCAGTGCCCAAGGGGCAGCTATGTATGAAGCTTTCTTT CASSAQGAAMYEAFF . TRBV25-1 . TRBJ1-1
TGTGCCAGCAGCTTAACAGCGGGGGGCACAGATACGCAGTATTTT CASSLTAGGTDTQYF . TRBV7-9 TRBD2 TRBJ2-3
TGTGCCAGCAGTGAACGGACGGAGAGTGACACCTTC CASSERTESDTF . TRBV6-1 . TRBJ1-2
TGTGCCAGCAGTCTGACAGGGGGAAACACCATATATTTT CASSLTGGNTIYF . TRBV2 TRBD1 TRBJ1-3
TGTGCCAGCAGCCTCGGGACAGGGAACGAAAAACTGTTTTTT CASSLGTGNEKLFF few TRBV4-2 TRBD1 TRBJ1-4
TGCGCCAGCAGCCACCGGCAGCGGGGGGGCATCGGGGAGCTGTTTTTT CASSHRQRGGIGELFF . TRBV23-1 TRBD2 TRBJ2-2
TGCGCCAGCAGCTTGGAAACTCCTCTCCCCTGGTCGGGGGGGGCGCAAGGGGATGAGCAGTTCTTC CASSLETPLPWSGGAQGDEQFF . TRBV5-1 TRBD2 TRBJ2-1
TGCGCCAGCAGCCTCACAGGAGGCAACCCTAGCACAGATACGCAGTATTTT CASSLTGGNPSTDTQYF . TRBV4-1 . TRBJ2-3
TGTGCCAGCAGTTCCCCGACAGGCGCTAGGGATGGCTACACCTTC CASSSPTGARDGYTF . TRBV28 . TRBJ1-2
TGTGCCAGTAGTGTCCTGCAGGGAACTACCTATGGCTACACCTTC CASSVLQGTTYGYTF few TRBV19 . TRBJ1-2
TGTGCCAGCTCATCCCCGACAGGAGAAGCTTTCTTT CASSSPTGEAFF few TRBV18 . TRBJ1-1
TGTGCCAGCAGTTTGGCGGGACTAGCCCTGAGGGATACGCAGTATTTT CASSLAGLALRDTQYF . TRBV27 TRBD2 TRBJ2-3
TGTGCCACCCTGAGGGCGGGAGCACCAGATACGCAGTATTTT CATLRAGAPDTQYF . TRBV10-3 TRBD2 TRBJ2-3
TGTGCCAGCAGCTTACGGGACGGCAAGGCCTCTCAGCCCCAGCATTTT CASSLRDGKASQPQHF . TRBV7-2 . TRBJ1-5
TGTGCCAGCAGCTTGGACAGGGATTTTCCGAACACTGAAGCTTTCTTT CASSLDRDFPNTEAFF once TRBV5-4 . TRBJ1-1
TGTGCCAGTAGTATTAGTAGCGGGCATTACAATGAGCAGTTCTTC CASSISSGHYNEQFF once TRBV19 TRBD2 TRBJ2-1
TGTGCCATCAGCGTAGCGGGGGTTCACTCCTACAATGAGCAGTTCTTC CAISVAGVHSYNEQFF . TRBV10-3 TRBD2 TRBJ2-1
TGTGCCAGCAGTCGCCCCAGTGGGTTGGAGACCCAGTACTTC CASSRPSGLETQYF . TRBV28 . TRBJ2-5
TGTGCCAGCAGCTTAGGGACCTTACTAGCGGCAAAAAAAGAGACCCAGTACTTC CASSLGTLLAAKKETQYF . TRBV11-2 TRBD2 TRBJ2-5
TGTGCCAGCAGCTTTTACTACTATGGCTACACCTTC CASSFYYYGYTF . TRBV7-9 . TRBJ1-2
TGTGCCAGCAGCCCCGGGACGGTAGGGTCCTACGAGCAGTACTTC CASSPGTVGSYEQYF . TRBV4-2 . TRBJ2-7
TGTGCCAGCAGCTCTCCCGGGGAGACCCAGTACTTC CASSSPGETQYF . TRBV5-6 . TRBJ2-5
TGTGCCAGCAGCTCCCGACACACAGGGGAGAACACTGAAGCTTTCTTT CASSSRHTGENTEAFF . TRBV9 TRBD1 TRBJ1-1
TGTGCCAGCAGCCCGGACAGGGGCACCTATGGCTACACCTTC CASSPDRGTYGYTF few TRBV7-2 TRBD1 TRBJ1-2
TGTGCCAGCACATTAGGGGGCGCTGACTATGGCTACACCTTC CASTLGGADYGYTF . TRBV28 TRBD1 TRBJ1-2
TGTGCCAGTAGTATTTGGACGAATCGCGGAAACACCATATATTTT CASSIWTNRGNTIYF . TRBV19 . TRBJ1-3
TGTGCCAGTAGTACGGGACAATGGGTGAACACTGAAGCTTTCTTT CASSTGQWVNTEAFF . TRBV19 . TRBJ1-1
TGTGCCAGCAGCTTGCTAGGCGGCCACAATGAGCAGTTCTTC CASSLLGGHNEQFF . TRBV5-4 . TRBJ2-1
TGTGCCAGCAGCCCCCGTGATTCAACCCCTCTCTATGGCTACACCTTC CASSPRDSTPLYGYTF . TRBV9 . TRBJ1-2
TGTGCCAGCAGCCTAAGGGACAGGGGCTTCACAGATACGCAGTATTTT CASSLRDRGFTDTQYF . TRBV13 TRBD1 TRBJ2-3
TGTGCCACCAGCAGAGATCGACTTGGCTACACCTTC CATSRDRLGYTF . TRBV15 . TRBJ1-2